The present TCR beta chain was sequenced within a study of T cell changes during pregnancy in multiple sclerosis (dated by TCRdb to the late 2010s). Regarding the complete study: Changes in the T cell repertoire over the course of pregnancy were examined in this study in women with multiple sclerosis.

Preparation of the library involved the immunoSEQ multiplex PCR assay. TCRdb mirrors the immuneACCESS table, restricted to in-frame sequences. Some clones are absent from its copies; in checked studies, under half trace to an unresolved V gene, and the reason for the others is unknown. The sample table holds about 98,000 clones, of which 92% were seen once. In total, the top ten clones hold roughly 2.3% of the sample. The CDR3 contains 14 residues, cysteine and phenylalanine counted. Of all the DNA, just the CDR3 is kept, 42 bases in frame from base 1. CDR1 and CDR2, looked up from the germline V gene (reference sequence), are LNHNV and YYDKDF. The germline V end is reduced by 5 bases and the J end by 5 bases; junction bases left unmatched: 5. With respect to this clone: This clone's antigen is unknown. There are no base qualities to consult, and no much larger clone falls within one base.

This sequence uses TRBV15 and TRBJ2-7; 11 bases in the junction line up with TRBD1. Sequences were derived from peripheral blood, sampled after pregnancy. This clonotype was sampled from a female donor in good health, enrolled as a control in a pregnancy study. The DNA is as follows: TGTGCCACCAGCGGGGACAGGGGGGGTGACGAGCAGTACTTC. Translated, it reads CATSGDRGGDEQYF.